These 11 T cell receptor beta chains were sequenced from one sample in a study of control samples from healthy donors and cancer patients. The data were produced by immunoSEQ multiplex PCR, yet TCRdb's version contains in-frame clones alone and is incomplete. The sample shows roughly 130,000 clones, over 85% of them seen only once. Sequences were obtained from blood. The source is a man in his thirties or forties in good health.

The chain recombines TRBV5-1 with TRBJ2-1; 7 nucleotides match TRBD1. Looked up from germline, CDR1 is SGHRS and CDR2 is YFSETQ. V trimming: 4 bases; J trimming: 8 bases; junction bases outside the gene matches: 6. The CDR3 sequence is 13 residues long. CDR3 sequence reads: CASSKNRGYEQFF. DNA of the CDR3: TGCGCCAGCAGCAAAAACAGGGGCTATGAGCAGTTCTTC.

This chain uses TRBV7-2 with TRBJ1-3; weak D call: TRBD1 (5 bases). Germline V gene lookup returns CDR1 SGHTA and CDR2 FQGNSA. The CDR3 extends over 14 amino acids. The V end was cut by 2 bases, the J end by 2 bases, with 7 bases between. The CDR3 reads CASSLSGPGNTIYF. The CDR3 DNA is TGTGCCAGCAGCTTATCGGGGCCTGGAAACACCATATATTTT.

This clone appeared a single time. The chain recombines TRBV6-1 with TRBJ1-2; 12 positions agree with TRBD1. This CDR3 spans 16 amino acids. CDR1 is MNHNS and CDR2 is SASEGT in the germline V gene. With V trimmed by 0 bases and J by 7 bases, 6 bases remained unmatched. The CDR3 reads CASSEAAGDRGPGYTF. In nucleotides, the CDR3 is TGTGCCAGCAGTGAAGCCGCGGGGGACAGGGGGCCTGGCTACACCTTC.

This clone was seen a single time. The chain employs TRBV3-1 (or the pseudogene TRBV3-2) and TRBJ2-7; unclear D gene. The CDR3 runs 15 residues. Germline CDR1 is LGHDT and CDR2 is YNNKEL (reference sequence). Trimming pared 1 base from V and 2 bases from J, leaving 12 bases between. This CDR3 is CASSQGTAATYEQYF. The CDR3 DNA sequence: TGTGCCAGCAGCCAAGGCACGGCGGCAACCTACGAGCAGTACTTC.

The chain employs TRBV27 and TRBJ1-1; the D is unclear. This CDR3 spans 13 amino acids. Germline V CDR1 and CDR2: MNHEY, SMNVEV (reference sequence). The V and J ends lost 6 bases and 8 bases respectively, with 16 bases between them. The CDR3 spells CASSSRWREEAFF. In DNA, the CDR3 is TGTGCCAGCAGCTCCCGCTGGAGGGAAGAAGCTTTCTTT.

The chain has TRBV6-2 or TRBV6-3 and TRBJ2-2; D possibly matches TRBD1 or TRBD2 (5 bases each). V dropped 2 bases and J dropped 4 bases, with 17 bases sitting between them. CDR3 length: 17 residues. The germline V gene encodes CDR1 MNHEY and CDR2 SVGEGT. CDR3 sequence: CASSYPPPQGPTGELFF. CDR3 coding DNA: TGTGCCAGCAGTTACCCTCCACCCCAGGGACCCACCGGGGAGCTGTTTTTT.

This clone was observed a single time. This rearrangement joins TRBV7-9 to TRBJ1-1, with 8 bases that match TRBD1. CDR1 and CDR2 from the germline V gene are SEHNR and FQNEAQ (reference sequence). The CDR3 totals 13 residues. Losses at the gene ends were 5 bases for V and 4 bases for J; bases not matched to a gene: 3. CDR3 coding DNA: TGTGCCAGCAGCGGGACAGGTCGCACTGAAGCTTTCTTT. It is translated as CASSGTGRTEAFF.

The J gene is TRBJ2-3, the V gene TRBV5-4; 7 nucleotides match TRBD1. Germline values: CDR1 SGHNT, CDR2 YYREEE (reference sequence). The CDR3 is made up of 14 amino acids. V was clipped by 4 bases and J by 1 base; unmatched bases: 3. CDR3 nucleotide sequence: TGTGCCAGCAGCGATGACAGGGGCACAGATACGCAGTATTTT. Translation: CASSDDRGTDTQYF.

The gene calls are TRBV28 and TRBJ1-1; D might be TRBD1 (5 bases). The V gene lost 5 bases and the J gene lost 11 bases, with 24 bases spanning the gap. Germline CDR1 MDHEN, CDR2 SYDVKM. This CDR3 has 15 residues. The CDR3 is CASSPAGTGQARAFF. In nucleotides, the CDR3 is TGTGCCAGCAGTCCTGCTGGGACTGGCCAAGCTCGGGCTTTCTTT.

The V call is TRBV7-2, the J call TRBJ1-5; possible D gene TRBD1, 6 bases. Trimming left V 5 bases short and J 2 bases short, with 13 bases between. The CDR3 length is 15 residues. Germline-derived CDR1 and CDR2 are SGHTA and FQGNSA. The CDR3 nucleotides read TGTGCCAGCAGCCCACAGGGTCTGGGCAATCAGCCCCAGCATTTT. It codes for CASSPQGLGNQPQHF.

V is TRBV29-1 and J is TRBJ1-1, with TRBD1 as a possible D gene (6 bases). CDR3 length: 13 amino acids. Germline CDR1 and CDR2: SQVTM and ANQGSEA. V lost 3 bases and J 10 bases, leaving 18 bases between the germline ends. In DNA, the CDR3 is TGCAGCGTTGATGCTGGCAGGGGTACGTCAGCTTTCTTT. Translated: CSVDAGRGTSAFF.